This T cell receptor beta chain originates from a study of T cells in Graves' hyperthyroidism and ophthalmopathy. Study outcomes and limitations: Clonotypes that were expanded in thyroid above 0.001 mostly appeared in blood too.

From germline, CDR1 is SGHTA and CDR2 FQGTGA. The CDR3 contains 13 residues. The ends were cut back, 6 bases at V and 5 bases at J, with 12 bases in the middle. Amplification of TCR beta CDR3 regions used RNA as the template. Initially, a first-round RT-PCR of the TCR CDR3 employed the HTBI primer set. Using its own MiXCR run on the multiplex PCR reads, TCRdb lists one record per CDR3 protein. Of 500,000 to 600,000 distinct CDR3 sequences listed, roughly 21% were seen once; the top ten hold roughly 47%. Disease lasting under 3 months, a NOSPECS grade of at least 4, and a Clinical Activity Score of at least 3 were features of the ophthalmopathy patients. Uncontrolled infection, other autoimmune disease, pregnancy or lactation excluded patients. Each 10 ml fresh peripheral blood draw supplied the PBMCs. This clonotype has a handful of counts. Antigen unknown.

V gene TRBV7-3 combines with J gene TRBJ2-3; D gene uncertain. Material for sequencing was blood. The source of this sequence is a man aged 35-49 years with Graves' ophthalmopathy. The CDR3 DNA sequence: TGTGCCAGCAGACTAAACGGAGTAGATACGCAGTATTTT. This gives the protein CASRLNGVDTQYF. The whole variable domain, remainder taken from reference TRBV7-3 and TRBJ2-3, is GAGVSQTPSNKVTEKGKYVELRCDPISGHTALYWYRQSLGQGPEFLIYFQGTGAADDSGLPNDRFFAVRPEGSVSTLKIQRTERGDSAVYLCASRLNGVDTQYFGPGTRLTVL.